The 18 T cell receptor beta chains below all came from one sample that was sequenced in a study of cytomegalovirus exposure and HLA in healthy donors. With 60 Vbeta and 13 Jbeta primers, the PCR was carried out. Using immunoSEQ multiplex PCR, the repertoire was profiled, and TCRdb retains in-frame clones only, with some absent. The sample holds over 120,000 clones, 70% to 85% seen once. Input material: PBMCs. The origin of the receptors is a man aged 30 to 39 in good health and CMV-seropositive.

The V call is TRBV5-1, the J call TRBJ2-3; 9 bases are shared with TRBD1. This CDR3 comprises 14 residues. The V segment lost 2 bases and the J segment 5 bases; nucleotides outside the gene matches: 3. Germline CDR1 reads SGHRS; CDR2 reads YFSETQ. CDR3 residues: CASSLYRGQDTQYF. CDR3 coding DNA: TGCGCCAGCAGCTTATACAGGGGGCAAGATACGCAGTATTTT.

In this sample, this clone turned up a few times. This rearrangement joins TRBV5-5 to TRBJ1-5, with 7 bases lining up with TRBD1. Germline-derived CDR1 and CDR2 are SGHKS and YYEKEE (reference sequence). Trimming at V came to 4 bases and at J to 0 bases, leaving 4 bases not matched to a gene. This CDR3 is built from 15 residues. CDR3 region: CASSIGQVSNQPQHF. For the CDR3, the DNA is TGTGCCAGCAGCATCGGACAGGTTAGCAATCAGCCCCAGCATTTT.

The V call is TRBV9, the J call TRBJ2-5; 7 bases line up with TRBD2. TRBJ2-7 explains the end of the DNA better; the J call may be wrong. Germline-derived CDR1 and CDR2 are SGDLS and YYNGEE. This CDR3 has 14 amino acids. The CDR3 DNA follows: TGTGCCAGCAGCGGGGGGACTAACTCCTACGAGCAGTACTTC. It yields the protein CASSGGTNSYEQYF.

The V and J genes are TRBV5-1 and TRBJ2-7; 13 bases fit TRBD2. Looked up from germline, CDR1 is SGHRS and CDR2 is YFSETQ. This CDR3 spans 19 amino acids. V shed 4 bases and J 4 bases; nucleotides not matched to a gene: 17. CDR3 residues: CASSAPGLAGESGSYEQYF. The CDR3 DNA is TGCGCCAGCAGCGCCCCCGGACTAGCGGGAGAATCTGGGAGTTACGAGCAGTACTTC. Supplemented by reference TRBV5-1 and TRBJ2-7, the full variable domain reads KAGVTQTPRYLIKTRGQQVTLSCSPISGHRSVSWYQQTPGQGLQFLFEYFSETQRNKGNFPGRFSGRQFSNSRSEMNVSTLELGDSALYLCASSAPGLAGESGSYEQYFGPGTRLTVT.

CDR3 sequence (DNA): TGTGCCAGCAGTTACAGGGGGCGCGGGTACGAGCAGTACTTC. It codes for CASSYRGRGYEQYF. The rearrangement joins TRBV6-5 to TRBJ2-5, with 7 bases that match TRBD1. The last part of the DNA fits TRBJ2-7 better; the J call may be wrong. Germline V gives CDR1 MNHEY, CDR2 SVGAGI. The CDR3 is 14 amino acids.

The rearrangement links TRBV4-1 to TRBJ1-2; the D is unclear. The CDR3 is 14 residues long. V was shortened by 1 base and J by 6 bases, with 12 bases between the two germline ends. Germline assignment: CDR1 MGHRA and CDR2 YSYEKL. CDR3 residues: CASSQGRVTDGYTF. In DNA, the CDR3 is TGCGCCAGCAGCCAAGGGAGGGTTACGGATGGCTACACCTTC.

In nucleotides, the CDR3 is TGTGCCAGCAGCTTAAGACTAGCGTACAACACCGGGGAGCTGTTTTTT. Translating it yields CASSLRLAYNTGELFF. The chain uses TRBV5-4 and TRBJ2-2, with 8 bases fitting TRBD2. The CDR3 sequence is 16 residues long. Losses at the gene ends were 2 bases for V and 2 bases for J; bases not matched to a gene: 5. CDR1 and CDR2 from the germline V gene are SGHNT and YYREEE (reference sequence).

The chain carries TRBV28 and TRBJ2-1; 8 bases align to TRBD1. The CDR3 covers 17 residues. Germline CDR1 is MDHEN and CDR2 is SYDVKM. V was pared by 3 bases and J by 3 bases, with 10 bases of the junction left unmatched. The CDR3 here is CASSFGIMTGVYNEQFF. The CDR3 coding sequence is TGTGCCAGCAGTTTTGGTATAATGACAGGGGTCTACAATGAGCAGTTCTTC.

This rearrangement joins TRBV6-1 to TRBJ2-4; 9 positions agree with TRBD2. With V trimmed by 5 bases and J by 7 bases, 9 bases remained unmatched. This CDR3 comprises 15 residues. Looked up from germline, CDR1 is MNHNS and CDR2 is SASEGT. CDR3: CASSSLAGNGNIQYF. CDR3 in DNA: TGTGCCAGCAGTTCGCTAGCGGGAAATGGGAACATTCAGTACTTC.

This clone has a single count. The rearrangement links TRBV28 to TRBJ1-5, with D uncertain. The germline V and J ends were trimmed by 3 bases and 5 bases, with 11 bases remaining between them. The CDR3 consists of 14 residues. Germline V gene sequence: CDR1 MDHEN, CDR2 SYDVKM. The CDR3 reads CASSFSSGDQPQHF. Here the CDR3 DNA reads TGTGCCAGCAGTTTCTCCTCCGGGGATCAGCCCCAGCATTTT.

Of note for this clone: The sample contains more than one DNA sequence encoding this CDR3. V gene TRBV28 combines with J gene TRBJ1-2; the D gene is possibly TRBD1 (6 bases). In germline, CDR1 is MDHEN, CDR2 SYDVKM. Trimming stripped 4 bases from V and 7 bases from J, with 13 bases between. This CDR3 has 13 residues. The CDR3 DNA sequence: TGTGCCAGCAGTTCGGGACAAGGGGGTGGCTACACCTTC. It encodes CASSSGQGGGYTF.

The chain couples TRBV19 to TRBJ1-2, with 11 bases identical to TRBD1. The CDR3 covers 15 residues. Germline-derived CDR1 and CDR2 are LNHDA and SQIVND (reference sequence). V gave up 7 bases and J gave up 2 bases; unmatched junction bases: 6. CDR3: CASNPGQGGNYGYTF. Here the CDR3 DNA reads TGTGCCAGTAACCCGGGACAGGGGGGGAACTATGGCTACACCTTC.

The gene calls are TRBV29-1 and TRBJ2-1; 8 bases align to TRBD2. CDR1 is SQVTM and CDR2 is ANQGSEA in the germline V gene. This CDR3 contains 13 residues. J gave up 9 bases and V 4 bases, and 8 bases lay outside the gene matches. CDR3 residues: CSVVSGGRGEQFF. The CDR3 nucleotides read TGCAGCGTTGTGAGCGGGGGAAGGGGTGAGCAGTTCTTC.

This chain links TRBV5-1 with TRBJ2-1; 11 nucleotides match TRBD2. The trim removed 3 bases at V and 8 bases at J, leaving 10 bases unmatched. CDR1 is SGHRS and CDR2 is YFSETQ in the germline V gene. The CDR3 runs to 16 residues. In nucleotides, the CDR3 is TGCGCCAGCAGCTCATCGTTAGCGGGAGGGCGTGATGAGCAGTTCTTC. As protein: CASSSSLAGGRDEQFF.

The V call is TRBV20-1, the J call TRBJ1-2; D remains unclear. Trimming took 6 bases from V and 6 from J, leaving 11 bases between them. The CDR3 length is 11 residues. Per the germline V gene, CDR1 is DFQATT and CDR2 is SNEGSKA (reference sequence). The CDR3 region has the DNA TGCAGTGCACGGGGAAGAGATGGCTACACCTTC. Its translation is CSARGRDGYTF.

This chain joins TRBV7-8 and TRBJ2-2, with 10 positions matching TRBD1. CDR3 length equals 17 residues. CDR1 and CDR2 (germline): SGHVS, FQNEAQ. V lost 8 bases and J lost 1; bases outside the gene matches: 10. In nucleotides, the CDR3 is TGTGCCAGCCGACGACAGGGGGCCGGGGAGAACACCGGGGAGCTGTTTTTT. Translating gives CASRRQGAGENTGELFF.

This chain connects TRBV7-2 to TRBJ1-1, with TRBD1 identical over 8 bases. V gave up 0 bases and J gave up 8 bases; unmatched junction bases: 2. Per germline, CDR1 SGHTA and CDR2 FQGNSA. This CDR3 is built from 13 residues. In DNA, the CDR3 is TGTGCCAGCAGCTTAGCACAGGGGGTGGAAGCTTTCTTT. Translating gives CASSLAQGVEAFF.

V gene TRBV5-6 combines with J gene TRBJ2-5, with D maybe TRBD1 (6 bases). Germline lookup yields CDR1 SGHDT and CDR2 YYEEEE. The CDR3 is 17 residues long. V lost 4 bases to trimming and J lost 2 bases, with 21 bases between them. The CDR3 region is CASSTETSGVGQETQYF. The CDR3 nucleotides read TGTGCCAGCAGCACCGAAACCTCAGGGGTCGGACAAGAGACCCAGTACTTC. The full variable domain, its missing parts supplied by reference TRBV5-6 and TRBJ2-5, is DAGVTQSPTHLIKTRGQQVTLRCSPKSGHDTVSWYQQALGQGPQFIFQYYEEEERQRGNFPDRFSGHQFPNYSSELNVNALLLGDSALYLCASSTETSGVGQETQYFGPGTRLLVL.